The 2 T cell receptor beta chains below all came from one sample that was sequenced in a study of T cell responses to AZD1222 COVID-19 vaccine. The method was immunoSEQ multiplex PCR; TCRdb's version includes in-frame clones alone and lacks a portion of them. The profile shows some 190,000 clones, 70% to 90% of them singletons. The sample consisted of peripheral blood, taken on day 0 of AZD1222 vaccination. The receptors stem from an adult in good health.

The V and J genes are TRBV6-5 and TRBJ1-1, with 8 bases aligning to TRBD1. Germline V gives CDR1 MNHEY, CDR2 SVGAGI. The CDR3 covers 13 residues. After removal of 8 bases from V and 5 bases from J, the junction contained 7 bases not matched to a gene. For the CDR3, the DNA is TGTGCCAGCGGCAATACAGGGGGAACTGAAGCTTTCTTT. It specifies CASGNTGGTEAFF.

The chain employs TRBV25-1 and TRBJ1-6, with D possibly TRBD1 on 5 matching bases. Germline CDR1 and CDR2: MGHDK and SYGVNS. This CDR3 contains 15 residues. V was trimmed by 2 bases and J by 4 bases, leaving 9 bases between them. CDR3 bases: TGTGCCAGCAGTGAAGACAGTATTTATAATTCACCCCTCCACTTT. Translating it yields CASSEDSIYNSPLHF. The full variable domain, completed using reference TRBV25-1 and TRBJ1-6, is EADIYQTPRYLVIGTGKKITLECSQTMGHDKMYWYQQDPGMELHLIHYSYGVNSTEKGDLSSESTVSRIRTEHFPLTLESARPSHTSQYLCASSEDSIYNSPLHFGNGTRLTVT.